This TCR beta chain came from a study of neurological immune-mediated disorders. Study-level results: Across subjects, no CDR3 amino acid sequence appeared in expanded clones of more than one subject, a finding that suggested private repertoires in all groups.

The starting material, 2 million PBMCs stored at -80 C, gave rise to the unsorted libraries. Many counts were recorded for this clonotype. What it binds is not known. V lost 0 bases and J 4 bases, leaving 7 bases between the germline ends. CDR1 is LGHNA, CDR2 YNFKEQ, per germline. The CDR3 extends over 14 amino acids. The making of cDNA relied on 5'RACE with 10-nucleotide random UMIs. TCRdb re-derived calls from the 5' RACE reads in MiXCR, one entry per CDR3 protein. The sample shows about 50,000 distinct CDR3 sequences, roughly 17% of them seen only once. This TCR was sampled from a man in his 60s in good health. The chain carries TRBV4-2 and TRBJ1-3; D remains ambiguous. Sequenced: PBMCs. CDR3 nucleotide sequence: TGTGCCAGCAGCCAAGAGGCGTTCGGAAACACCATATATTTT. Protein product: CASSQEAFGNTIYF.